Described below is a single T cell receptor (beta chain) sequence and its context. Its specificity is not known. The data are from a study of T cells in Graves' hyperthyroidism and ophthalmopathy. General study points: A 13 V-J model separated ophthalmopathy from stable hyperthyroidism.

V lost 6 bases and J lost 4, with 8 bases in between. Germline loops: CDR1 SQVTM, CDR2 ANQGSEA. The length of the CDR3 is 11 residues. It was RNA transcripts that yielded the amplified TCR beta CDR3 regions. A set of HTBI primers served as the primers for a first-round RT-PCR of the TCR CDR3. TCRdb re-analysed the multiplex PCR reads in MiXCR, keeping a single row per CDR3 protein. The table records about 400,000 distinct CDR3 sequences, roughly 13% of them present only once. The gene calls are TRBV29-1 and TRBJ2-3; D not certain. The sequence came from a man in his fifties or sixties with Graves' ophthalmopathy. Sequencing used blood. The CDR3, as DNA: TGCAGCGTATCCGTCCCAGATACGCAGTATTTT. It codes for CSVSVPDTQYF.